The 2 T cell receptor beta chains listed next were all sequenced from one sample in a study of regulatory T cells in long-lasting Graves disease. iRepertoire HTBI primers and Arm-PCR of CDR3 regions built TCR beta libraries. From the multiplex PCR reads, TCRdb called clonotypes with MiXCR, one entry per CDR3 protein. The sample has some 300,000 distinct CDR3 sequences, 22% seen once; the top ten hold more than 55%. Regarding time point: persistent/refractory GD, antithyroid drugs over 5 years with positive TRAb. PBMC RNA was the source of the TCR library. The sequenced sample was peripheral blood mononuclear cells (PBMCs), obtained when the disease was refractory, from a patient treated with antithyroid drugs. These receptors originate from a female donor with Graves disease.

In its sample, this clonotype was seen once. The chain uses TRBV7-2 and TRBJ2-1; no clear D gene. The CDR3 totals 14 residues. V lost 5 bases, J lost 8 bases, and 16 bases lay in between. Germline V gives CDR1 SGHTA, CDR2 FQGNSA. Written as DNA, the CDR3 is TGTGCCAGCAGCCAAGTTGGTAGTGGGGATGAGCAGTTCTTC. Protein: CASSQVGSGDEQFF.

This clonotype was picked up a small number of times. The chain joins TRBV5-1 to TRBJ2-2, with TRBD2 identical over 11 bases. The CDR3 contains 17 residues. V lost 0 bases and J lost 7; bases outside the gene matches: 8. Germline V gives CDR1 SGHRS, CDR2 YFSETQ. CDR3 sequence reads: CASSLDLASGRNGELFF. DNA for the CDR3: TGCGCCAGCAGCTTGGATCTGGCTAGCGGGAGGAACGGGGAGCTGTTTTTT.